Listed below are T cell receptor beta chains from one sample, sequenced in a study of blood T cell repertoires in COVID-19. TCRdb keeps only in-frame clones here, not all; method: immunoSEQ multiplex PCR. In the table there are approximately 310,000 clones, over 75% of which are singletons. Sample: peripheral blood. The receptors were gathered from a woman between 45 and 60 years old who had recovered from COVID-19. Both conserved end residues are part of each CDR3. A D gene is named only where the DNA matches it firmly. Rows may omit the clone size; those that give it use once, few, many or a size class.

-	TRBV4-3	TRBJ2-4	-	TGCGCCAGCAGCCAAGATCATAGTCGGGTAGCCAAAAACATTCAGTACTTC	CASSQDHSRVAKNIQYF
TRBD1	TRBV7-9	TRBJ2-7	-	TGTGCCAGCAGCCGGACAGGGGGCTCCTACGAGCAGTACTTC	CASSRTGGSYEQYF
-	TRBV9	TRBJ2-7	-	TGTGCCAGCAGCGCTGAGGGTAGGGACTACGAGCAGTACTTC	CASSAEGRDYEQYF
-	TRBV7-8	TRBJ1-6	-	TGTGCCAGCAGCTTTAGAACAGCTGTAAGTGATTCACCCCTCCACTTT	CASSFRTAVSDSPLHF
-	TRBV10-2	TRBJ2-7	-	TGCGCCAGCAGTGGCACCTCACGGGGGGCTAGGAGCTACGAGCAGTACTTC	CASSGTSRGARSYEQYF
TRBD2	TRBV9	TRBJ2-1	few	TGTGCCAGCAGCCAGACTAGCGTTGAGCAGTTCTTC	CASSQTSVEQFF
-	TRBV19	TRBJ1-6	-	TGTGCCAGTAGTGTAGCACAGGGATCCGCATCACCCCTCCACTTT	CASSVAQGSASPLHF
-	TRBV10-3	TRBJ2-2	-	TGTGCCATCAGTCCCACCGGGACTGAGAACACCGGGGAGCTGTTTTTT	CAISPTGTENTGELFF
TRBD1	TRBV24-1	TRBJ1-1	-	TGTGCCACCAGGGACAGGGGAAGGACTGAAGCTTTCTTT	CATRDRGRTEAFF
TRBD2	TRBV18	TRBJ2-3	-	TGTGCCACCCACGGGCGGGAGGGCACAGATACGCAGTATTTT	CATHGREGTDTQYF
TRBD1	TRBV20-1	TRBJ2-1	-	TGCAGTGCTAGAGTCCGGGACAGGGTTTTCTTC	CSARVRDRVFF
TRBD1	TRBV7-9	TRBJ2-3	-	TGTGCCAGCAGCCCCCCGGGACAGGCAAGCACAGATACGCAGTATTTT	CASSPPGQASTDTQYF
-	TRBV4-2	TRBJ1-3	once	TGTGCCAGCAGCTTGTGGGTTAGCGGGTCTGGAAACACCATATATTTT	CASSLWVSGSGNTIYF
-	TRBV5-4	TRBJ1-2	-	TGTGCCAGCAGCGTAACAGGGATCGACTCGAAGGGCTACACCTTC	CASSVTGIDSKGYTF
-	TRBV11-3	TRBJ2-1	-	TGTGCCAGCAGCTTAGAGGGCAGGGCTTATGAGCAGTTCTTC	CASSLEGRAYEQFF
-	TRBV18	TRBJ1-1	-	TGTGCCAGCAACTCTCTGGGACTGATCATGAACACTGAAGCTTTCTTT	CASNSLGLIMNTEAFF
-	TRBV10-3	TRBJ2-5	once	TGTGCCATCAGTCGTTTAACAGGGTCAGAGACCCAGTACTTC	CAISRLTGSETQYF
-	TRBV10-3	TRBJ2-2	-	TGTGCCATTAGGAGGGGGCCCCTCAACACTTACACCGGGGAGCTGTTTTTT	CAIRRGPLNTYTGELFF
TRBD1	TRBV15	TRBJ1-4	once	TGTGCCACCAGCAGACTTACAGGGGATGAAAAACTGTTTTTT	CATSRLTGDEKLFF
TRBD1	TRBV10-3	TRBJ1-1	-	TGTGCCATCAGCCCCCAGGGGGGAACTGAAGCTTTCTTT	CAISPQGGTEAFF
-	TRBV9	TRBJ2-5	-	TGTGCCAGCAGCCTGGCCCCCCAGGCGTGGACCCAGTACTTC	CASSLAPQAWTQYF
-	TRBV7-9	TRBJ1-4	-	TGTGCCAGCAGCTTAGAAACAGGCACTAATGAAAAACTGTTTTTT	CASSLETGTNEKLFF
-	TRBV28	TRBJ2-3	-	TGTGCCAGCAGGCGAGACAGACTAGAGGGAACAGATACGCAGTATTTT	CASRRDRLEGTDTQYF
TRBD1	TRBV9	TRBJ2-1	-	TGTGCCAGCAGCCCGGGGACAGGGCGCTCCTACAATGAGCAGTTCTTC	CASSPGTGRSYNEQFF
-	TRBV5-6	TRBJ2-1	-	TGTGCCAGCAGCGACCTAGACAGGAATCTCAATGAGCAGTTCTTC	CASSDLDRNLNEQFF
TRBD2	TRBV24-1	TRBJ2-5	-	TGTGCCACTAGCGGGGGGTCCCAAGAGACCCAGTACTTC	CATSGGSQETQYF
TRBD2	TRBV14	TRBJ2-3	-	TGTGCCAGCAGCAATGCGGGAGCTGTGTCGGAATTGAATTTT	CASSNAGAVSELNF
TRBD1	TRBV5-1	TRBJ1-5	-	TGCGCCAGCAAGTTTGGGACAGATAGGACTCAGCCCCAGCATTTT	CASKFGTDRTQPQHF
-	TRBV2	TRBJ2-3	-	TGTGCCAGCGCGGACATCGCGAAGGAGGATACGCAGTATTTT	CASADIAKEDTQYF
-	TRBV2	TRBJ2-7	-	TGTGCCAGCAGAGGAGACAGTTCCGAGCAGTACTTC	CASRGDSSEQYF
-	TRBV12-3/TRBV12-4	TRBJ2-3	-	TGTGCCAGTACCACCGGGGATACGCAGTATTTT	CASTTGDTQYF
TRBD1	TRBV6-2/TRBV6-3	TRBJ2-7	-	TGTGCCAGCAGTTTCGGGACAGGGTTTAACGAGCAGTACTTC	CASSFGTGFNEQYF
-	TRBV10-2	TRBJ1-4	-	TGCGCCAGCAGTGCCGCCGCCCTAGTCGGTGAAAAACTGTTTTTT	CASSAAALVGEKLFF
-	TRBV6-5	TRBJ2-3	few	TGTGCCAGCAGCCGCGAGGGTAGCAACGCAGATACGCAGTATTTT	CASSREGSNADTQYF
-	TRBV5-1	TRBJ1-1	-	TGCGCCAGCAGCTTCTTAGGGGTCGACACTGAAGCTTTCTTT	CASSFLGVDTEAFF
-	TRBV11-2	TRBJ2-7	-	TGTGCCAGCAGGACCCTGGGAGTAGCCGAGCAGTACTTC	CASRTLGVAEQYF
TRBD1	TRBV28	TRBJ1-4	once	TGTGCCAGCAGTCCCCGAGGCAGGGGGCATCAAAAACTGTTTTTT	CASSPRGRGHQKLFF
-	TRBV7-2	TRBJ2-2	-	TGTGCCAGCAGCTTAGAGTTAGTGTTATCCGGGGAGCTGTTTTTT	CASSLELVLSGELFF
-	TRBV18	TRBJ2-3	-	TGTGCCAGCTCACCCCTAAGCACAGATACGCAGTATTTT	CASSPLSTDTQYF
TRBD2	TRBV3-1/TRBV3-2	TRBJ2-2	-	TGTGCCAGCAGCTTAGCGGGAGGTCGCGGGGAGCTGTTTTTT	CASSLAGGRGELFF
TRBD1	TRBV5-5	TRBJ1-6	-	TGTGCCAGCAGCTTGGCCCCGACAGGGGTCTATAATTCACCCCTCCACTTT	CASSLAPTGVYNSPLHF
-	TRBV6-5	TRBJ2-2	once	TGTGCCAGCAGGACAGTGGGAATGGTTGGGGAGCTGTTTTTT	CASRTVGMVGELFF